This is a list of T cell receptor beta chains from one sample in a study of T cell repertoires in cytomegalovirus infection. One entry per CDR3 protein, called by TCRdb with MiXCR from the reads. Here the sample spans almost 500,000 distinct CDR3 sequences, roughly 10% being singletons. The material sequenced was PBMCs. These TCRs come from a human donor in good health (CMV status not recorded). Some clones in this sample may be carry-over from other donors' samples. CDR3s include the opening cysteine and the closing phenylalanine or tryptophan.

J: TRBJ1-3
V: TRBV6-1
CDR3: CASRAGPSSGNTIYF

J: TRBJ1-1
V: TRBV18
CDR3: CASSKQQGGQGGNTEAFF

J: TRBJ2-5
V: TRBV7-9
CDR3: CASSLFVETQYF

J: TRBJ1-5
V: TRBV27
CDR3: CASGDRGEGKPQHF

J: TRBJ2-3
V: TRBV5-4
CDR3: CASSLEQAAGTDTQYF

J: TRBJ2-2
V: TRBV2
CDR3: CATRDGETSTGELFF

J: TRBJ2-1
V: TRBV15
CDR3: CATSRDNRHIF

J: TRBJ2-5
V: TRBV27
CDR3: CGPGTQYF

J: TRBJ2-7
V: TRBV5-6
CDR3: CASSSPQPPTVDEQYF

J: TRBJ1-4
V: TRBV12-3/TRBV12-4
CDR3: CASSLEAGTNEKLFF

J: TRBJ2-7
V: TRBV12-3/TRBV12-4
CDR3: CASKMDSWAYEQYF

J: TRBJ2-2
V: TRBV6-5
CDR3: CASSYTDRGFAGELFF

J: TRBJ2-3
V: TRBV4-1
CDR3: CASSPRTGGDTQYF

J: TRBJ1-2
V: TRBV18
CDR3: CASSPGAGISYGYTF